The source of this T cell receptor (beta chain) is a study of cytomegalovirus exposure and HLA in healthy donors. Germline V gives CDR1 SNHLY, CDR2 FYNNEI. Trimming pared 8 bases from V and 3 bases from J, leaving 11 bases between. CDR3 length: 12 amino acids. Note on this clone: Its specificity is not known.

This PCR relied on a set of 60 Vbeta primers and 13 Jbeta primers. Libraries were prepared by immunoSEQ multiplex PCR; TCRdb keeps only in-frame clonotypes and omits some of them. The sample yields roughly 100,000 clones, roughly 76% seen once. Whole-study findings and limits: Earlier analysis yielded a pattern in which most TCR beta V segments were productive about 87% or about 30% of the time. Indistinguishability led to the exclusion of some V segments, TRBV6-2 and TRBV6-3 included.

This chain connects TRBV2 to TRBJ2-7; a weak D match, TRBD2 (5 bases). The sequence was collected from a woman aged 45-60 years in good health and CMV-seropositive. The specimen sequenced was PBMCs. The CDR3 sequence is CASGSILYEQYF. The CDR3 coding sequence is TGTGCCAGCGGGAGTATCCTCTACGAGCAGTACTTC.